The 32 T cell receptor beta chains presented below share a single source sample, sequenced in a study of cytomegalovirus exposure and HLA in healthy donors. Vbeta (60) and Jbeta (13) primers were used in the PCR. The method was immunoSEQ multiplex PCR; TCRdb's version includes in-frame clones alone and lacks a portion of them. The table lists fewer than 150,000 clones, about 68% of them singletons, with around 1.6% in the top ten. The material sequenced was PBMCs. The source is a human donor in good health.

The chain has TRBV6-1 and TRBJ2-7, with TRBD1 matching over 11 bases. V lost 3 bases to trimming and J lost 5 bases; unmatched junction nucleotides: 3. The CDR3 extends over 14 amino acids. Germline V CDR1 and CDR2: MNHNS, SASEGT. In DNA form, the CDR3 reads TGTGCCAGCAGTGACCGGACAGGGGGCCACGAGCAGTACTTC. Translating gives CASSDRTGGHEQYF.

This clone was found a few times. The rearrangement links TRBV11-3 to TRBJ2-3, with TRBD1 matching over 7 bases. Germline V gene lookup returns CDR1 SGHNT and CDR2 YENEEA. This CDR3 spans 14 amino acids. The trim removed 4 bases at V and 3 bases at J, leaving 4 bases unmatched. CDR3 in DNA: TGTGCCAGCAGCTCCCGGGACAGAACAGATACGCAGTATTTT. Encoded protein: CASSSRDRTDTQYF.

The CDR3, as DNA: TGTGCCAGCAGCCCGGGGACAGCCCCAGGAGAAGCTTTCTTT. As protein: CASSPGTAPGEAFF. The chain is built from TRBV9 and TRBJ1-1; 7 bases agree with TRBD1. The length of the CDR3 is 14 residues. V lost 4 bases and J lost 8; bases outside the gene matches: 11. CDR1 and CDR2 from the germline V gene are SGDLS and YYNGEE.

The gene calls are TRBV2 and TRBJ2-5, with unresolved D. CDR1 SNHLY and CDR2 FYNNEI come from the germline V gene. V lost 6 bases and J 3 bases, leaving 2 bases between the germline ends. The CDR3 extends over 10 amino acids. CDR3 bases: TGTGCCAGCAGCAAAGAGACCCAGTACTTC. Protein sequence: CASSKETQYF.

The V call is TRBV5-3, the J call TRBJ1-2; D is possibly TRBD1 (5 bases). TRBV5-3 is recorded as an ORF, its role being uncertain. Trimming took off 4 bases at V and 4 bases at J, with 20 bases between the two ends. The CDR3 consists of 16 residues. The CDR3 DNA reads TGTGCCAGAAGCCGAAGGTCAGGGTTCGGAAGCTATGGCTACACCTTC. It encodes CARSRRSGFGSYGYTF.

The rearrangement links TRBV5-6 to TRBJ1-1; D is possibly TRBD1 (5 bases). The CDR3 consists of 15 residues. The germline gives CDR1 SGHDT, CDR2 YYEEEE. Trimming took off 3 bases at V and 0 bases at J, with 12 bases between the two ends. CDR3 DNA sequence: TGTGCCAGCAGCTGGGAGGGACGCCTGAACACTGAAGCTTTCTTT. As protein: CASSWEGRLNTEAFF. Together with reference TRBV5-6 and TRBJ1-1, the CDR3 gives the full variable domain: DAGVTQSPTHLIKTRGQQVTLRCSPKSGHDTVSWYQQALGQGPQFIFQYYEEEERQRGNFPDRFSGHQFPNYSSELNVNALLLGDSALYLCASSWEGRLNTEAFFGQGTRLTVV.

This clone was detected a few times. This rearrangement joins TRBV18 to TRBJ2-5; D might be TRBD1 (5 bases). Trimming removed 3 bases from V and 2 bases from J, with 13 bases in between. Germline CDR1 is KGHSH and CDR2 is LQKENI. The CDR3 totals 15 residues. CDR3 bases: TGTGCCAGCTCACCTTTACGGACACCTCAAGAGACCCAGTACTTC. Residues: CASSPLRTPQETQYF.

The chain couples TRBV11-2 to TRBJ2-7; TRBD1 is a possible D gene (5 bases). The CDR3 length is 14 residues. CDR1 SGHAT and CDR2 FQNNGV come from the germline V gene. Trimming took off 1 base at V and 2 bases at J, with 9 bases between the two ends. The CDR3 coding sequence is TGTGCCAGCAGCTTAGGTTTAGGGGCCTACGAGCAGTACTTC. Protein product: CASSLGLGAYEQYF.

The chain has TRBV18 and TRBJ2-2; possible D gene TRBD1, 6 bases. Germline V gives CDR1 KGHSH, CDR2 LQKENI. The CDR3 contains 14 residues. V was shortened by 9 bases and J by 2 bases, with 13 bases between the two germline ends. The CDR3 sequence: CASSPDRNTGELFF. The CDR3 region has the DNA TGTGCCAGTTCCCCGGACAGAAACACCGGGGAGCTGTTTTTT. The variable domain in full, with the rest retrieved from reference TRBV18 and TRBJ2-2, is NAGVMQNPRHLVRRRGQEARLRCSPMKGHSHVYWYRQLPEEGLKFMVYLQKENIIDESGMPKERFSAEFPKEGPSILRIQQVVRGDSAAYFCASSPDRNTGELFFGEGSRLTVL.

This clone was seen only once. The chain employs TRBV19 and TRBJ1-1; a weak D match, TRBD1 (5 bases). The CDR3 loop spans 12 amino acids. CDR1 is LNHDA and CDR2 is SQIVND in the germline V gene (reference sequence). V was cut by 7 bases and J by 5 bases, with 11 bases left in between. Here the CDR3 DNA reads TGTGCCAGTAATGGGGCAGGGACTGAAGCTTTCTTT. Its protein is CASNGAGTEAFF.

The chain recombines TRBV7-8 with TRBJ2-1; 13 bases are a match to TRBD2. CDR1 and CDR2 (germline): SGHVS, FQNEAQ. CDR3 length: 16 residues. V dropped 1 base and J dropped 8; count of bases not matched to a gene: 5. Here the CDR3 DNA reads TGTGCCAGCAGCTTAGACGGACTAGCGGGAGTGTATGAGCAGTTCTTC. Its protein product is CASSLDGLAGVYEQFF.

J is TRBJ1-1 and V is TRBV2, with D uncertain. CDR3 length: 12 residues. The germline CDR1 and CDR2 sequences are SNHLY and FYNNEI. V gave up 6 bases and J gave up 2 bases, with 7 bases separating them. CDR3 protein: CASRGGNTEAFF. CDR3 sequence (DNA): TGTGCCAGCAGGGGAGGTAACACTGAAGCTTTCTTT.

This clone has more than one count but fewer than ten. This chain uses TRBV7-8 with TRBJ2-5; D uncertain. The V and J ends lost 1 base and 5 bases respectively, with 8 bases between them. Germline V gene sequence: CDR1 SGHVS, CDR2 FQNEAQ. This CDR3 is 13 amino acids long. In DNA, the CDR3 is TGTGCCAGCAGCTTAGACTATCTTGAGACCCAGTACTTC. Translated, it gives CASSLDYLETQYF.

This clone was observed once. The chain recombines TRBV18 with TRBJ1-2; 9 nucleotides align to TRBD1. V was pared by 4 bases and J by 7 bases, with 10 bases of the junction left unmatched. The V gene's germline CDR1 is KGHSH and CDR2 LQKENI. CDR3 size: 15 residues. CDR3 protein: CASSLDRGELAGYTF. The CDR3 DNA follows: TGTGCCAGCTCACTGGACAGGGGAGAATTGGCTGGCTACACCTTC.

J is TRBJ1-2 and V is TRBV25-1; D perhaps matches TRBD1 (5 bases). V dropped 1 base and J dropped 8 bases, with 14 bases sitting between them. Germline CDR1 reads MGHDK; CDR2 reads SYGVNS. The CDR3 loop spans 14 amino acids. CDR3 residues: CASSESAGGWGYTF. The CDR3 DNA is TGTGCCAGCAGTGAATCGGCGGGGGGTTGGGGCTACACCTTC.

This chain connects TRBV9 to TRBJ2-7; TRBD2 aligns across 9 bases. V was clipped by 0 bases and J by 4 bases; unmatched bases: 5. Germline V lookup: CDR1 SGDLS, CDR2 YYNGEE. The CDR3 is 15 residues long. CDR3 nucleotide sequence: TGTGCCAGCAGCGTAGGTGGGACTAGCCCTTACGAGCAGTACTTC. Translation gives CASSVGGTSPYEQYF.

This clone occurred a few times. This chain joins TRBV9 and TRBJ2-3; 9 bases are a match to TRBD2. V gave up 2 bases and J gave up 4 bases; unmatched junction bases: 8. CDR1 is SGDLS, CDR2 YYNGEE, per germline. This CDR3 comprises 16 residues. The CDR3 sequence: CASSVGAGGEADTQYF. Here the CDR3 DNA reads TGTGCCAGCAGCGTGGGGGCGGGAGGGGAGGCAGATACGCAGTATTTT.

The chain uses TRBV9 and TRBJ2-3, with D perhaps given as TRBD1 or TRBD2 (5 bases each). The germline gives CDR1 SGDLS, CDR2 YYNGEE. V was shortened by 4 bases and J by 2 bases, with 23 bases between the two germline ends. The CDR3 is made up of 18 amino acids. The CDR3 nucleotides are TGTGCCAGCAGCTTAGGGACGACGGGTTCGGGATACACAGATACGCAGTATTTT. It translates to CASSLGTTGSGYTDTQYF.

J is TRBJ1-5 and V is TRBV21-1; the table's TRBD1 call for D was not verified on the DNA. TRBV21-1 is tagged as a pseudogene. This CDR3 contains 14 residues. The CDR3 nucleotides are TGTGCCAGCAGCAGAAGACAGGCTCATCAGCCCCAGCATTTT. Its protein is CASSRRQAHQPQHF.

J is TRBJ2-1 and V is TRBV11-3, with D possibly matching TRBD2 (5 bases). This CDR3 is built from 15 residues. Germline loops: CDR1 SGHNT, CDR2 YENEEA. V dropped 1 base and J dropped 2 bases, with 9 bases sitting between them. CDR3 nucleotides: TGTGCCAGCAGCTTAGTAAGCGGTACCTACAATGAGCAGTTCTTC. This sequence encodes CASSLVSGTYNEQFF.

The chain combines TRBV7-9 with TRBJ2-3; TRBD2 aligns across 8 bases. Germline V gene data show CDR1 as SEHNR and CDR2 as FQNEAQ (reference sequence). The V segment lost 1 base and the J segment 2 bases; nucleotides outside the gene matches: 5. The CDR3 contains 16 residues. The CDR3 protein is CASSLVGREDTDTQYF. The DNA of the CDR3 is TGTGCCAGCAGCTTAGTGGGGCGGGAGGACACAGATACGCAGTATTTT.

This rearrangement joins TRBV2 to TRBJ2-1; D ambiguous. This CDR3 comprises 14 residues. Trimming removed 8 bases at V and 0 bases at J, with 11 bases between. The germline CDR1 and CDR2 sequences are SNHLY and FYNNEI. The CDR3 coding sequence is TGTGCCAGCGGTGGGCAGTTCTCCTACAATGAGCAGTTCTTC. It specifies CASGGQFSYNEQFF.

This chain connects TRBV5-5 to TRBJ2-2; D may be TRBD1 (8 bases). V lost 1 base, J lost 5 bases, and 15 bases lay in between. Germline V lookup: CDR1 SGHKS, CDR2 YYEKEE (reference sequence). CDR3 length: 16 amino acids. The CDR3 DNA follows: TGTGCCAGCAGCTTGAACAGGGGGGGGAGTACCGGGGAGCTGTTTTTT. The encoded protein is CASSLNRGGSTGELFF.

J is TRBJ2-5 and V is TRBV18; TRBD2 agrees at 13 bases. Germline CDR1 reads KGHSH; CDR2 reads LQKENI. The J segment lost 5 bases and the V segment lost 6 bases, leaving 6 bases of the junction unmatched. CDR3 length equals 15 residues. CDR3 residues: CASSGTSGAGETQYF. The CDR3 DNA reads as TGTGCCAGCTCCGGGACTAGCGGGGCCGGTGAGACCCAGTACTTC.

The V call is TRBV5-5, the J call TRBJ1-2; D not certain. Germline values: CDR1 SGHKS, CDR2 YYEKEE (reference sequence). Trimming pared 1 base from V and 9 bases from J, leaving 16 bases between. The CDR3 consists of 14 residues. The CDR3 sequence: CASSLRGSGSRYTF. CDR3 in DNA: TGTGCCAGCAGCTTGAGAGGTTCCGGGTCTCGCTACACCTTC.

The J gene is TRBJ2-5, the V gene TRBV7-9; 8 bases align to TRBD2. CDR3 length equals 15 residues. The junction had 6 bases not matched to a gene; V was cut back by 4 bases and J by 2 bases. Germline assignment: CDR1 SEHNR and CDR2 FQNEAQ (reference sequence). Here the CDR3 reads CASSSPEREQETQYF. The CDR3 coding sequence is TGTGCCAGCAGCTCACCGGAGCGGGAGCAAGAGACCCAGTACTTC.

This clone was seen only a few times. This chain uses TRBV13 with TRBJ1-5, with a possible D match to TRBD1 (5 bases). Deletions cut 0 bases from V and 3 bases from J, with 12 bases between. The CDR3 totals 16 residues. Looked up from germline, CDR1 is PRHDT and CDR2 is FYEKMQ (reference sequence). CDR3: CASSLGGGTNNQPQHF. The CDR3 DNA is TGTGCCAGCAGCTTAGGCGGCGGGACCAACAATCAGCCCCAGCATTTT.

The chain combines TRBV5-1 with TRBJ2-3, with TRBD2 identical over 7 bases. Germline loops: CDR1 SGHRS, CDR2 YFSETQ. After removal of 4 bases from V and 2 bases from J, the junction contained 7 bases not matched to a gene. This CDR3 has 15 amino acids. The DNA for the CDR3 is TGCGCCAGCAGCCTAAGCGGGACGTCCACAGATACGCAGTATTTT. Translation gives CASSLSGTSTDTQYF.

The rearrangement joins TRBV28 to TRBJ2-2, with D perhaps TRBD2 (5 bases). The germline gives CDR1 MDHEN, CDR2 SYDVKM. The CDR3 is 15 amino acids. V was shortened by 5 bases and J by 5 bases, with 15 bases between the two germline ends. Here the CDR3 reads CASSLKRVRTGELFF. The DNA for the CDR3 is TGTGCCAGCAGTCTCAAGAGGGTTCGGACCGGGGAGCTGTTTTTT.

V gene TRBV15 combines with J gene TRBJ2-2, with 14 bases fitting TRBD2. Trimming removed 1 base from V and 4 bases from J; junction bases left unmatched: 5. Germline V gives CDR1 LNHNV, CDR2 YYDKDF (reference sequence). The CDR3 length is 18 residues. CDR3 protein: CATSRGGTSGSITGELFF. In nucleotides, the CDR3 is TGTGCCACCAGCAGAGGTGGGACTAGCGGGAGTATCACCGGGGAGCTGTTTTTT.

This chain uses TRBV10-3 with TRBJ2-3; 9 bases line up with TRBD2. The CDR3 extends over 15 amino acids. Germline trimming cut 7 bases from V and 3 bases from J; bases unmatched to any gene: 8. Germline lookup yields CDR1 ENHRY and CDR2 SYGVKD. CDR3 sequence reads: CAIKGAGGPTDTQYF. CDR3 sequence (DNA): TGTGCCATCAAGGGGGCGGGAGGGCCGACAGATACGCAGTATTTT.

The chain combines TRBV2 with TRBJ2-7; 10 nucleotides line up with TRBD1. Germline-derived CDR1 and CDR2 are SNHLY and FYNNEI. V lost 7 bases, J lost 7 bases, and 10 bases stayed unmatched. There are 14 residues in the CDR3. As DNA, the CDR3 is TGTGCCAGCAAAATATGGACAGGGGGGAGGGAGCAGTACTTC. Protein product: CASKIWTGGREQYF.